These 22 T cell receptor beta chains were all obtained from the same sample, sequenced in a study of T cells in Graves' hyperthyroidism and ophthalmopathy. Amplification of TCR beta CDR3 regions used RNA as the template. A first-round RT-PCR of the TCR CDR3 used the HTBI primer set. MiXCR was run by TCRdb on the multiplex PCR reads, yielding one entry per CDR3 protein. This sample has hundreds of thousands of distinct CDR3 sequences; 40% to 55% occur once, and the top ten carry about 7%. Source material: peripheral blood or thyroid tissue (not recorded which). The receptors come from an adult man with Graves' disease, either hyperthyroidism or ophthalmopathy (not recorded which).

The V call is TRBV29-1, the J call TRBJ2-5, with 9 bases matching TRBD1. The germline gives CDR1 SQVTM, CDR2 ANQGSEA. This CDR3 has 12 amino acids. The J segment lost 4 bases and the V segment lost 7 bases, leaving 4 bases of the junction unmatched. The chain's CDR3 is CSAWTGVETQYF. The CDR3 DNA sequence: TGCAGCGCTTGGACAGGGGTAGAGACCCAGTACTTC.

The chain employs TRBV2 and TRBJ2-5, with no clear D. The germline V gene has CDR1 SNHLY and CDR2 FYNNEI. Trimming removed 8 bases at V and 5 bases at J, with 15 bases between. This CDR3 has 13 residues. CDR3 nucleotides: TGTGCCAGCCTGGAAGACTGGTGGGAGACCCAGTACTTC. Translating it yields CASLEDWWETQYF. Filled out from reference TRBV2 and TRBJ2-5, the complete variable domain reads EPEVTQTPSHQVTQMGQEVILRCVPISNHLYFYWYRQILGQKVEFLVSFYNNEISEKSEIFDDQFSVERPDGSNFTLKIRSTKLEDSAMYFCASLEDWWETQYFGPGTRLLVL.

The rearrangement links TRBV2 to TRBJ1-1; 11 bases are shared with TRBD1. Germline-derived CDR1 and CDR2 are SNHLY and FYNNEI. Trimming removed 4 bases from V and 3 bases from J; junction bases left unmatched: 7. The CDR3 length is 16 residues. In DNA, the CDR3 is TGTGCCAGCAGTGGGACAGGGGGCTCTGGGGACACTGAAGCTTTCTTT. Translating gives CASSGTGGSGDTEAFF.

This clonotype occurred many times. The chain combines TRBV25-1 with TRBJ2-5; 11 bases line up with TRBD2. The CDR3 loop spans 13 amino acids. CDR1 and CDR2 (germline): MGHDK, SYGVNS. Trimming at V came to 6 bases and at J to 5 bases, leaving 2 bases not matched to a gene. DNA for the CDR3: TGTGCCAGCAGGACTAGCGGGAAGGAGACCCAGTACTTC. This encodes CASRTSGKETQYF.

This clonotype was seen at least ten times. The rearrangement joins TRBV6-5 to TRBJ2-7; possible D gene TRBD1, 6 bases. Germline V gives CDR1 MNHEY, CDR2 SVGAGI. This CDR3 spans 12 amino acids. Trimming removed 0 bases at V and 6 bases at J, with 6 bases between. The CDR3 here is CASSYSTGEQYF. In DNA, the CDR3 is TGTGCCAGCAGTTACTCGACAGGCGAGCAGTACTTC.

This clonotype has at least ten counts. The rearrangement links TRBV7-2 to TRBJ1-3; 7 bases align to TRBD1. The germline V gene encodes CDR1 SGHTA and CDR2 FQGNSA. The CDR3 loop spans 13 amino acids. The trim removed 8 bases at V and 1 base at J, leaving 2 bases unmatched. CDR3 in amino acids: CASEGQSGNTIYF. The DNA of the CDR3 is TGTGCCAGCGAGGGACAGTCTGGAAACACCATATATTTT.

This clonotype has a count of ten or more. The chain couples TRBV29-1 to TRBJ1-2; 11 positions agree with TRBD1. J lost 5 bases, V lost 6 bases, and 5 bases had no gene match. The CDR3 consists of 13 residues. The germline V gene encodes CDR1 SQVTM and CDR2 ANQGSEA. CDR3 nucleotides: TGCAGCGTCGCGGACAGGGGGCTGTATGGCTACACCTTC. Protein product: CSVADRGLYGYTF.

In this sample, this clonotype turned up many times. V is TRBV29-1 and J is TRBJ1-1, with unresolved D. CDR3 length: 14 residues. V lost 3 bases, J lost 0 bases, and 11 bases lay in between. From germline, CDR1 is SQVTM and CDR2 ANQGSEA. CDR3 loop: CSVDPRWMNTEAFF. The DNA for the CDR3 is TGCAGCGTTGATCCAAGATGGATGAACACTGAAGCTTTCTTT.

CDR3 protein: CASSLGQGSGGYTF. CDR3 in DNA: TGTGCCAGCAGCTTGGGACAGGGTTCGGGTGGCTACACCTTC. The J gene is TRBJ1-2, the V gene TRBV7-8; 9 nucleotides agree with TRBD1. The V segment lost 3 bases and the J segment 7 bases; nucleotides outside the gene matches: 6. The length of the CDR3 is 14 residues. CDR1 is SGHVS and CDR2 is FQNEAQ in the germline V gene. Filled out from reference TRBV7-8 and TRBJ1-2, the complete variable domain reads GAGVSQSPRYKVAKRGQDVALRCDPISGHVSLFWYQQALGQGPEFLTYFQNEAQLDKSGLPSDRFFAERPEGSVSTLKIQRTQQEDSAVYLCASSLGQGSGGYTFGSGTRLTVV.

This clonotype was seen once. The chain is built from TRBV24-1 and TRBJ1-6; 7 nucleotides align to TRBD1. CDR3 length equals 14 residues. Trimming at V came to 3 bases and at J to 10 bases, leaving 5 bases not matched to a gene. Germline CDR1 is KGHDR and CDR2 is SFDVKD. CDR3 loop: CATSDTRTGSPLHF. The CDR3 DNA follows: TGTGCCACCAGTGATACCCGGACAGGATCACCCCTCCACTTT.

Comment on this clonotype: A junction boundary mismatches the germline segment, possibly from a read error. The chain is built from TRBV2 and TRBJ1-3, with D uncertain. Germline CDR1 reads SNHLY; CDR2 reads FYNNEI. The CDR3 totals 15 residues. DNA for the CDR3: TGTGCCATCAGTGGAGACACGTACTCTGGAAACACCATATATTTT. This encodes CAISGDTYSGNTIYF. The variable domain in full, completed from reference TRBV2 and TRBJ1-3, reads EPEVTQTPSHQVTQMGQEVILRCVPISNHLYFYWYRQILGQKVEFLVSFYNNEISEKSEIFDDQFSVERPDGSNFTLKIRSTKLEDSAMYFCAISGDTYSGNTIYFGEGSWLTVV.

This clonotype showed up many times. The CDR3 here is CASSVATGELFF. CDR3 DNA: TGTGCCAGCAGCGTAGCTACCGGGGAGCTGTTTTTT. The chain carries TRBV9 and TRBJ2-2; the D is unclear. Trimming removed 0 bases at V and 5 bases at J, with 2 bases between. Germline lookup yields CDR1 SGDLS and CDR2 YYNGEE. This CDR3 has 12 residues.

CDR3: CASSEETPATNEKLFF. CDR3 DNA sequence: TGTGCCAGCAGTGAGGAAACACCCGCAACTAATGAAAAACTGTTTTTT. The J gene is TRBJ1-4, the V gene TRBV25-1; D is unresolved. Germline lookup yields CDR1 MGHDK and CDR2 SYGVNS. The CDR3 is made up of 16 amino acids. Trimming stripped 3 bases from V and 0 bases from J, with 11 bases between.

This chain uses TRBV20-1 with TRBJ1-1, with D possibly TRBD1 on 6 matching bases. Germline V gene data show CDR1 as DFQATT and CDR2 as SNEGSKA (reference sequence). The CDR3 is made up of 14 amino acids. V shed 4 bases and J shed 6 bases, with 18 bases lying between them. CDR3 residues: CSAMIRGKGAEAFF. The CDR3 DNA is TGCAGTGCTATGATCAGGGGAAAGGGCGCTGAAGCTTTCTTT.

J is TRBJ1-5 and V is TRBV6-6, with 7 bases aligning to TRBD1. Germline V CDR1 and CDR2: MNHNY, SVGAGI (reference sequence). V trimming: 5 bases; J trimming: 7 bases; junction bases outside the gene matches: 8. This CDR3 has 14 amino acids. CDR3 in DNA: TGTGCCAGCAGTACTCGACAGGGAATGCAGCCCCAGCATTTT. It encodes CASSTRQGMQPQHF.

This chain links TRBV15 with TRBJ1-1, with TRBD1 matching over 9 bases. Germline CDR1 LNHNV, CDR2 YYDKDF (reference sequence). The CDR3 contains 16 residues. J was trimmed by 4 bases and V by 1 base; bases with no gene match: 7. The CDR3 region is CATSRARTGVATEAFF. In DNA, the CDR3 is TGTGCCACCAGCAGAGCACGGACAGGGGTGGCCACTGAAGCTTTCTTT.

J is TRBJ2-7 and V is TRBV7-9; 10 bases map to TRBD1. CDR1 and CDR2 (germline): SEHNR, FQNEAQ (reference sequence). This CDR3 is 14 amino acids long. The trim removed 9 bases at V and 5 bases at J, leaving 10 bases unmatched. CDR3: CASCPGQGYHEQYF. In DNA, the CDR3 is TGTGCCAGTTGCCCGGGACAGGGGTACCACGAGCAGTACTTC.

This clonotype was detected only a few times. The chain employs TRBV19 and TRBJ2-7, with TRBD1 identical over 10 bases. V shed 5 bases and J 4 bases; nucleotides not matched to a gene: 8. The CDR3 runs to 15 residues. From germline, CDR1 is LNHDA and CDR2 SQIVND (reference sequence). The CDR3 DNA reads TGTGCCAGTAGTGCGACAGGGGGCGCTTTTTACGAGCAGTACTTC. It encodes CASSATGGAFYEQYF.

The chain combines TRBV7-9 with TRBJ1-4; D not resolved. Trimming removed 4 bases at V and 5 bases at J, with 8 bases between. CDR1 is SEHNR and CDR2 is FQNEAQ in the germline V gene (reference sequence). The CDR3 has 13 amino acids. CDR3 sequence (DNA): TGTGCCAGCAGCTCCGGGGAGAATGAAAAACTGTTTTTT. It is translated as CASSSGENEKLFF.

V usage is TRBV15 and J usage is TRBJ2-2, with 8 positions matching TRBD1. This CDR3 is 14 amino acids long. Germline loops: CDR1 LNHNV, CDR2 YYDKDF (reference sequence). Trimming cost V 1 base and J 8 bases; bases outside gene matches: 3. This CDR3 is CATSRGRGLGELFF. The CDR3 nucleotides read TGTGCCACCAGCAGAGGCAGGGGGCTGGGGGAGCTGTTTTTT.

This clonotype was seen a few times. The rearrangement joins TRBV11-1 to TRBJ1-1; D ambiguous. Germline CDR1 is SGHAT and CDR2 is FQDESV (reference sequence). The CDR3 spans 15 residues. Trimming shortened V by 1 base and J by 1 base, and 10 bases separated the two germline ends. The CDR3 protein is CASSLEVSENTEAFF. The CDR3 region has the DNA TGTGCCAGCAGCTTAGAGGTGTCAGAGAACACTGAAGCTTTCTTT.

The rearrangement uses TRBV12-3 or TRBV12-4 and TRBJ2-7; no definite D call. The germline V and J ends were trimmed by 8 bases and 0 bases, with 20 bases remaining between them. CDR3 size: 16 residues. The CDR3 DNA follows: TGTGCCAGCGGTGAAGCTCAGGTGCCTAGCTCCTACGAGCAGTACTTC. Protein product: CASGEAQVPSSYEQYF.